This entry lists 14 T cell receptor beta chains sequenced from one sample in a study of shared clonotypes between healthy human individuals. The protocol was immunoSEQ multiplex PCR, while the TCRdb copy is restricted to in-frame clones and leaves out a portion. The sample has about 530,000 clones; around 96% are singletons. The material sequenced was naive CD4+ T cells sorted from blood. Subset of the sample: CD45RA+ positively selected. The receptors originated from a woman in her thirties in good health.

This chain joins TRBV4-1 and TRBJ2-3, with D perhaps assigned TRBD1 or TRBD2 (5 bases each). Germline loops: CDR1 MGHRA, CDR2 YSYEKL. The CDR3 has 17 amino acids. V dropped 4 bases and J dropped 1 base, with 18 bases sitting between them. In DNA, the CDR3 is TGCGCCAGCAGCCTCAATACCCAGGGTAGCGGCACAGATACGCAGTATTTT. Residues: CASSLNTQGSGTDTQYF.

J is TRBJ1-5 and V is TRBV7-9; D perhaps matches TRBD1 (5 bases). Germline V gene sequence: CDR1 SEHNR, CDR2 FQNEAQ (reference sequence). V shed 3 bases and J shed 3 bases, with 15 bases lying between them. This CDR3 region has 16 residues. CDR3: CASSFGGWGDNQPQHF. The CDR3 nucleotides read TGTGCCAGCAGCTTTGGGGGTTGGGGGGACAATCAGCCCCAGCATTTT.

CDR3 DNA: TGTGCCAGCAGCCCACACAGGGGGACTAATGAAAAACTGTTTTTT. Residues: CASSPHRGTNEKLFF. The chain has TRBV6-1 and TRBJ1-4; 8 nucleotides match TRBD1. Unmatched junction bases numbered 5, after V lost 6 bases and J lost 2 bases. The CDR3 extends over 15 amino acids. Germline V gene sequence: CDR1 MNHNS, CDR2 SASEGT.

The chain has TRBV9 and TRBJ2-7; perhaps TRBD2 as D (6 bases). Germline V gives CDR1 SGDLS, CDR2 YYNGEE. This CDR3 has 13 amino acids. The germline V and J ends were trimmed by 1 base and 7 bases, with 12 bases remaining between them. The CDR3 coding sequence is TGTGCCAGCAGCGTAAGCTTGGAGGGGGAGCAGTACTTC. It translates to CASSVSLEGEQYF.

Here the CDR3 DNA reads TGTGCCAGCAGCCCGGACAGGGGCACTGAAGCTTTCTTT. This gives the protein CASSPDRGTEAFF. This chain joins TRBV4-2 and TRBJ1-1, with 9 bases that match TRBD1. Germline V gene data show CDR1 as LGHNA and CDR2 as YNFKEQ. V lost 4 bases to trimming and J lost 4 bases; unmatched junction nucleotides: 1. The CDR3 loop spans 13 amino acids.

The chain recombines TRBV5-1 with TRBJ2-2; 10 nucleotides agree with TRBD2. Unmatched junction bases numbered 11, after V lost 0 bases and J lost 6 bases. The CDR3 sequence is 18 residues long. Looked up from germline, CDR1 is SGHRS and CDR2 is YFSETQ. CDR3 loop: CASSLGLAGEFGAGELFF. The CDR3 DNA sequence: TGCGCCAGCAGCTTGGGGCTAGCGGGAGAATTTGGGGCCGGGGAGCTGTTTTTT.

This chain uses TRBV9 with TRBJ2-2; the match to TRBD1 covers 9 bases. CDR3 size: 16 residues. Germline V gene sequence: CDR1 SGDLS, CDR2 YYNGEE. Losses at the gene ends were 3 bases for V and 5 bases for J; bases not matched to a gene: 8. The CDR3 nucleotides are TGTGCCAGCAGCGCGAGGGGACAGGGTGGTACCGGGGAGCTGTTTTTT. This sequence encodes CASSARGQGGTGELFF.

The chain recombines TRBV7-6 with TRBJ2-7, with TRBD2 as a possible D gene (5 bases). Trimming took off 1 base at V and 3 bases at J, with 13 bases between the two ends. This CDR3 has 15 amino acids. Germline values: CDR1 SGHVS, CDR2 FNYEAQ. The CDR3, as DNA: TGTGCCAGCAGCTTAGGGGGAGCGACCATCTACGAGCAGTACTTC. This encodes CASSLGGATIYEQYF.

The V gene is TRBV6-1, the J gene TRBJ2-2; the D gene is possibly TRBD2 (5 bases). Germline V lookup: CDR1 MNHNS, CDR2 SASEGT. CDR3 length equals 13 residues. Trimming took 3 bases from V and 5 from J, leaving 7 bases between them. The CDR3 protein is CASSDPGTGELFF. The CDR3 region has the DNA TGTGCCAGCAGTGACCCGGGGACCGGGGAGCTGTTTTTT.

The V and J genes are TRBV7-8 and TRBJ2-7; 10 bases line up with TRBD2. V lost 6 bases to trimming and J lost 6 bases; unmatched junction nucleotides: 11. The CDR3 contains 15 residues. The germline V gene has CDR1 SGHVS and CDR2 FQNEAQ. The CDR3 DNA reads as TGTGCCAGCAGGCGCGCCGGGACTAGCGTAAGCGAGCAGTACTTC. It specifies CASRRAGTSVSEQYF.

This rearrangement joins TRBV7-9 to TRBJ1-5, with 12 bases lining up with TRBD1. The germline CDR1 and CDR2 sequences are SEHNR and FQNEAQ (reference sequence). The trim removed 8 bases at V and 1 base at J, leaving 9 bases unmatched. This CDR3 region has 17 residues. CDR3 bases: TGTGCCAGCGCTGAGGGACAGGGGGCTCGGAGCAATCAGCCCCAGCATTTT. Its protein is CASAEGQGARSNQPQHF.

Only one count was recorded for this clone. The CDR3 DNA follows: TGTGCCAGCAGTTGGGGGAGGGGGCAAGAGACCCAGTACTTC. It is translated as CASSWGRGQETQYF. The rearrangement uses TRBV28 and TRBJ2-5; D perhaps matches TRBD2 (7 bases). The CDR3 sequence is 14 residues long. Trimming took off 4 bases at V and 2 bases at J, with 11 bases between the two ends. Germline values: CDR1 MDHEN, CDR2 SYDVKM.

The rearrangement joins TRBV6-5 to TRBJ2-7; unclear D gene. Looked up from germline, CDR1 is MNHEY and CDR2 is SVGAGI. The CDR3 extends over 11 amino acids. Trimming cost V 10 bases and J 2 bases, with 9 bases left between them. CDR3: CATATAYEQYF. For the CDR3, the DNA is TGTGCCACCGCGACGGCCTACGAGCAGTACTTC.

This chain joins TRBV7-3 and TRBJ1-3; weak D call: TRBD1 (5 bases). The CDR3 extends over 19 amino acids. V was cut by 8 bases and J by 0 bases, with 26 bases left in between. Germline CDR1 is SGHTA and CDR2 is FQGTGA. DNA of the CDR3: TGTGCCAGCCGACCGAGTAGGGGACGCCCACTGTACTCTGGAAACACCATATATTTT. This encodes CASRPSRGRPLYSGNTIYF.